This TCR beta chain was sequenced in a study of shared clonotypes between healthy human individuals. Study-level background: Donors had three CD4 naive, three CD4 memory, two CD8 naive and one CD8 memory plate apiece. Study results and caveats: A reduction in generation probabilities was seen for non-shared clonotypes relative to those shared by all four donors.

CDR3 length: 11 amino acids. The germline gives CDR1 DFQATT, CDR2 SNEGSKA (reference sequence). V lost 6 bases to trimming and J lost 6 bases, with 12 bases between them. TCRdb's table, derived via immunoSEQ multiplex PCR, lists solely in-frame clones and lacks some. Counted here are 2 million to 3 million clones, 80% to 95% occurring once; the ten biggest clones make up roughly 0.36%. In the case of this clone: The antigen remains undetermined.

This chain joins TRBV20-1 and TRBJ2-7; no firm D call. This receptor was taken from a man aged 18 to 30 in good health. Some clones in this sample may be carry-over from other donors' samples. Source material: naive CD4+ T cells from PBMCs. The subset was: CD45RA+ positively selected. The CDR3 bases are TGCAGTGCCCCTAATGGTCGCGAGCAGTACTTC. Residues: CSAPNGREQYF.